This T cell receptor beta chain was recorded in a study of HIV-infected patients and healthy controls. Looking at the study overall: Early therapy brought no consistent CD8 count shift, though the CD4:CD8 ratio rose a little.

Alpha and beta constant-region primers primed reverse transcription of approximately 500 ng RNA. Alpha and beta chain libraries were made separately by chain-specific third strand synthesis with multiplexing indices. TCRdb processed the 5' RACE reads anew with MiXCR; each CDR3 protein has one entry. The sample yields about 620 distinct CDR3 sequences, 72% seen once. For this clonotype: The library was prepared for alpha chains; this beta chain is a stray read, so its frequency means little.

All unsorted peripheral T cells were captured because whole blood was used without fractionation. The ends were cut back, 8 bases at V and 2 bases at J, with 15 bases in the middle. The length of the CDR3 is 14 residues. Germline loops: CDR1 MDHEN, CDR2 SYDVKM. This chain links TRBV28 with TRBJ1-2; D not resolved. The receptor's source is an adult with HIV infection. The sequencing here drew on blood, taken before antiretroviral therapy. The CDR3 spells CASLERTINYGYTF. The DNA of the CDR3 is TGTGCCAGCTTAGAGAGGACGATAAACTATGGCTACACCTTC.